This T cell receptor (beta chain) was identified in a study of blood T cell repertoires in COVID-19. About the research overall: Whether acute or convalescent, the COVID-19 samples came from the United States, Italy and Spain. The analysed material was cDNA or gDNA that came from T cells, B-cell-depleted T cells, or PBMCs.

This CDR3 comprises 16 residues. V lost 4 bases and J lost 0; bases outside the gene matches: 5. Germline CDR1 and CDR2: SGHRS and YFSETQ. Profiled with immunoSEQ multiplex PCR; TCRdb holds only in-frame clones, not every one. The data show roughly 200,000 clones, around four fifths seen once. This receptor was taken from a woman of 80 years or more with active or convalescent COVID-19. Sequenced input: peripheral blood. The J gene is TRBJ2-1, the V gene TRBV5-1, with 9 bases matching TRBD2. The CDR3 DNA follows: TGCGCCAGCAGCCGTACAGCGGGGGGCTCCTACAATGAGCAGTTCTTC. Translation gives CASSRTAGGSYNEQFF.